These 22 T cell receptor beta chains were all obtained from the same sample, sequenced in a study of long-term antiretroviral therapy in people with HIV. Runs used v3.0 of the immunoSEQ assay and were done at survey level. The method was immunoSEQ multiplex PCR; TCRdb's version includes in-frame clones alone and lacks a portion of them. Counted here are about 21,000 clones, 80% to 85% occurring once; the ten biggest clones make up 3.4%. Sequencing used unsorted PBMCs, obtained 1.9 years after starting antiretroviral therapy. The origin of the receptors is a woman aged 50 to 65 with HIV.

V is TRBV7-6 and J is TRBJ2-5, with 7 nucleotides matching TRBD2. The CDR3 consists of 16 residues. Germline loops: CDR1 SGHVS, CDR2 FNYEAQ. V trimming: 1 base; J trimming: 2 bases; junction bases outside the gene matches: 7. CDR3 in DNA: TGTGCCAGCAGCTTAGGCGGGGGTATCGGTCAAGAGACCCAGTACTTC. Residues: CASSLGGGIGQETQYF.

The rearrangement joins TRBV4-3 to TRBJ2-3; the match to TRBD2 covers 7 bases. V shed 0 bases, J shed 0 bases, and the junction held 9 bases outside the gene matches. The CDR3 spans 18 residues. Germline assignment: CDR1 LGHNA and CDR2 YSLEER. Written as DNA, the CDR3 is TGCGCCAGCAGCCAAGAAGCGGTGCGGGGGTTGAGCACAGATACGCAGTATTTT. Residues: CASSQEAVRGLSTDTQYF.

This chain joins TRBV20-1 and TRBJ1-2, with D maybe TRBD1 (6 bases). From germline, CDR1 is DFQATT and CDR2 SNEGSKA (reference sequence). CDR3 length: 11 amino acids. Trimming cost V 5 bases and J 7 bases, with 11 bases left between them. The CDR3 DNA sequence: TGCAGTGCTCCTACAGGGACTGGCTACACCTTC. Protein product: CSAPTGTGYTF.

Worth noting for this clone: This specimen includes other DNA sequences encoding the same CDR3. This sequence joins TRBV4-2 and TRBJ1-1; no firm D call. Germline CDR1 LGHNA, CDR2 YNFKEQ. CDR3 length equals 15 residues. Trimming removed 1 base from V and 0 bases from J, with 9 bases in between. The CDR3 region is CASSQAVAMNTEAFF. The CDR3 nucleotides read TGTGCCAGCAGCCAAGCAGTGGCCATGAACACTGAAGCTTTCTTT.

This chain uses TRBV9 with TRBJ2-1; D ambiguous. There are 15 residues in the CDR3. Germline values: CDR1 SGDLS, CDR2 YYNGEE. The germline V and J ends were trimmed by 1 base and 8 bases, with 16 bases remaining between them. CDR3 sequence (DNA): TGTGCCAGCAGCGTATCGCATTCAGTTGGGTATGAGCAGTTCTTC. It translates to CASSVSHSVGYEQFF.

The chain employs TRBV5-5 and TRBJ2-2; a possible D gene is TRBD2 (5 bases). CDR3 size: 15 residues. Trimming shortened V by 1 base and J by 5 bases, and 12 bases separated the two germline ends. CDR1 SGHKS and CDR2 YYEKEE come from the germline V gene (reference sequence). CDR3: CASSLRVGETGELFF. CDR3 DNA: TGTGCCAGCAGCTTGCGAGTCGGGGAGACCGGGGAGCTGTTTTTT. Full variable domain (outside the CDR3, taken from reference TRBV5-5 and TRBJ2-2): DAGVTQSPTHLIKTRGQQVTLRCSPISGHKSVSWYQQVLGQGPQFIFQYYEKEERGRGNFPDRFSARQFPNYSSELNVNALLLGDSALYLCASSLRVGETGELFFGEGSRLTVL.

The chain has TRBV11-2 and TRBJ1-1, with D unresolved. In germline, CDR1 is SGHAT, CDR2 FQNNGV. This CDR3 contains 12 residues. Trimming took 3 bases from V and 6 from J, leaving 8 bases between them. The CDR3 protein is CASSFGWSEAFF. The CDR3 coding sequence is TGTGCCAGCAGCTTCGGTTGGTCTGAAGCTTTCTTT.

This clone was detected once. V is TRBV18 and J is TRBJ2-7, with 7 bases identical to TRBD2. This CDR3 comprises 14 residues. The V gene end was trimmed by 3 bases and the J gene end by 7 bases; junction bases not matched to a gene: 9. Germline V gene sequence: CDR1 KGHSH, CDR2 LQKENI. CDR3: CASSPGLEGREQYF. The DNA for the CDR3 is TGTGCCAGCTCACCCGGACTAGAAGGGCGGGAGCAGTACTTC.

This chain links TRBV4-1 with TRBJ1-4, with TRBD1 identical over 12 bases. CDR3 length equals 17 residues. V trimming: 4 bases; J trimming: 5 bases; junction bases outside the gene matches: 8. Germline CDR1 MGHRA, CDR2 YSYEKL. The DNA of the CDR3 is TGCGCCAGCAGCCTCGCCGGGACAGGGGGCGGGAATGAAAAACTGTTTTTT. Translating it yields CASSLAGTGGGNEKLFF.

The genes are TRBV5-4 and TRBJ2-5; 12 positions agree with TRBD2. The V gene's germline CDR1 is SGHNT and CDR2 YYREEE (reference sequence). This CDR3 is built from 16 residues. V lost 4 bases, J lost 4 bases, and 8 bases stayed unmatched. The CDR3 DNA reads TGTGCCAGCAGCCCAGGACTAGCGGGGAAAAGAGAGACCCAGTACTTC. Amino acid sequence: CASSPGLAGKRETQYF.

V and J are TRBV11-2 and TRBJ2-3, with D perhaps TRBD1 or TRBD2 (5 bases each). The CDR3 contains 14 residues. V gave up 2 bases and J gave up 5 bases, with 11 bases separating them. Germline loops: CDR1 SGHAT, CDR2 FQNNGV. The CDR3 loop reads CASSLRGQGDTQYF. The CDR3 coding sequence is TGTGCCAGCAGCTTACGGGGCCAGGGAGATACGCAGTATTTT.

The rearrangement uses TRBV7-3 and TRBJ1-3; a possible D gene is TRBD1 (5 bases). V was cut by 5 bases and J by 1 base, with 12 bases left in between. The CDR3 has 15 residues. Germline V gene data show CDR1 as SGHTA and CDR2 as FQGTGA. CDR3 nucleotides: TGTGCCAGCAGCCTAGCAGGGTCGTCTGGAAACACCATATATTTT. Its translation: CASSLAGSSGNTIYF. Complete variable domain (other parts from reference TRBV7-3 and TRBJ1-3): GAGVSQTPSNKVTEKGKYVELRCDPISGHTALYWYRQSLGQGPEFLIYFQGTGAADDSGLPNDRFFAVRPEGSVSTLKIQRTERGDSAVYLCASSLAGSSGNTIYFGEGSWLTVV.

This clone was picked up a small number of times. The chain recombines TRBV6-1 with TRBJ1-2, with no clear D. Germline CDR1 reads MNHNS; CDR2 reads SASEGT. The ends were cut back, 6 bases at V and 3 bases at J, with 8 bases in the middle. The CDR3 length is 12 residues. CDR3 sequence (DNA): TGTGCCAGCAGATTGGATCACTATGGCTACACCTTC. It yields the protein CASRLDHYGYTF.

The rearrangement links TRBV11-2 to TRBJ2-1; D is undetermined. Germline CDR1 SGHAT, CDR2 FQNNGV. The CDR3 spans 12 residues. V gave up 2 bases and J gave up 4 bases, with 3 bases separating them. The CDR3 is CASSLSYNEQFF. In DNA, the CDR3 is TGTGCCAGCAGCTTATCGTACAATGAGCAGTTCTTC.

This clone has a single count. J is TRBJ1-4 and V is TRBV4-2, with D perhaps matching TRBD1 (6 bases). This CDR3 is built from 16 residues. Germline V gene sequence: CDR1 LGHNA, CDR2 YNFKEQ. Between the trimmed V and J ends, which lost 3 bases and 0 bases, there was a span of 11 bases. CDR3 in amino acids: CASSQATGTTNEKLFF. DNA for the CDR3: TGTGCCAGCAGCCAGGCAACAGGGACAACTAATGAAAAACTGTTTTTT.

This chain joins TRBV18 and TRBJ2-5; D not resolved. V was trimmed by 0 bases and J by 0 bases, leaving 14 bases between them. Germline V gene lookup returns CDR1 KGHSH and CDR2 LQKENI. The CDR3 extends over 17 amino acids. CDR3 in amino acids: CASSPPRGVGNQETQYF. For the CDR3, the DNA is TGTGCCAGCTCACCACCGAGAGGAGTGGGGAACCAAGAGACCCAGTACTTC.

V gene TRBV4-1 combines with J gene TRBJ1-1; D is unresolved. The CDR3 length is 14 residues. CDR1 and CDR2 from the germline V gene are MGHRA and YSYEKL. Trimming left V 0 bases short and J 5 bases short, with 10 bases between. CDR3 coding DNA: TGCGCCAGCAGCCAAGAACCTTTGAGGACTGAAGCTTTCTTT. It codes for CASSQEPLRTEAFF.

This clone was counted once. The CDR3 reads CASSSPGREETQYF. CDR3 DNA: TGCGCCAGCAGCTCCCCGGGGCGTGAAGAGACCCAGTACTTC. The V gene is TRBV4-1, the J gene TRBJ2-5; either TRBD1 or TRBD2 may supply D (5 bases each). This CDR3 has 14 residues. CDR1 is MGHRA and CDR2 is YSYEKL in the germline V gene. Trimming removed 5 bases from V and 3 bases from J, with 13 bases in between.

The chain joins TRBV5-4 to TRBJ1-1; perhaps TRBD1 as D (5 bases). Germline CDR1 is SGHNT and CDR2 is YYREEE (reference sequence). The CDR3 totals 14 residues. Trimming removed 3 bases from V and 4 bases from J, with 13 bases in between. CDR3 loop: CASSSQGTGTEAFF. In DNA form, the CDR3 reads TGTGCCAGCAGCTCGCAGGGAACGGGCACTGAAGCTTTCTTT.

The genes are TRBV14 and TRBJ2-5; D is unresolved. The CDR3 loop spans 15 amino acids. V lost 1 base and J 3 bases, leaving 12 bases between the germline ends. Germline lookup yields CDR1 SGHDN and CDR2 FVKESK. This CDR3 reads CASSQGYKGKETQYF. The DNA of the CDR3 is TGTGCCAGCAGCCAAGGATACAAGGGAAAAGAGACCCAGTACTTC.

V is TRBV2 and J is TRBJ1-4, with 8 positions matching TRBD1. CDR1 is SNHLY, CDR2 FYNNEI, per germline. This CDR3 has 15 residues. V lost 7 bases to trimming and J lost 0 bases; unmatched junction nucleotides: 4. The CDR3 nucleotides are TGTGCCAGCAAGGACAGGGTAGCAACTAATGAAAAACTGTTTTTT. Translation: CASKDRVATNEKLFF. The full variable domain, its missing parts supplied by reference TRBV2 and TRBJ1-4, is EPEVTQTPSHQVTQMGQEVILRCVPISNHLYFYWYRQILGQKVEFLVSFYNNEISEKSEIFDDQFSVERPDGSNFTLKIRSTKLEDSAMYFCASKDRVATNEKLFFGSGTQLSVL.

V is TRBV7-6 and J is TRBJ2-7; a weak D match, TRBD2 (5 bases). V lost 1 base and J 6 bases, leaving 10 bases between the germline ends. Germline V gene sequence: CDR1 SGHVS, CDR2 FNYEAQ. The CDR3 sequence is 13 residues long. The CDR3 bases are TGTGCCAGCAGCTTAGAGGGTCGGGGCGAGCAGTACTTC. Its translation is CASSLEGRGEQYF.